The subject of this entry is one TCR beta chain. Its antigen is currently unknown. These data are taken from a study of T cell responses to AZD1222 COVID-19 vaccine. Study conclusions and caveats: Of the AZD1222 recipients, only six or seven were seropositive at baseline.

Produced via immunoSEQ multiplex PCR; TCRdb's table is partial and in-frame only. The data show tens of thousands of clones, 90% to 95% seen once. The sequencing here drew on peripheral blood, taken 28 days after the second AZD1222 dose. The sequence came from an adult who received the AZD1222 COVID-19 vaccine.

CDR3 in amino acids: CASSRVPAGVSTGELFF. Written as DNA, the CDR3 is TGTGCCAGCAGCCGGGTCCCAGCGGGAGTGAGTACCGGGGAGCTGTTTTTT. The J gene is TRBJ2-2, the V gene TRBV11-3; 8 nucleotides line up with TRBD2. This CDR3 has 17 amino acids. Germline trimming cut 5 bases from V and 5 bases from J; bases unmatched to any gene: 13. CDR1 and CDR2 from the germline V gene are SGHNT and YENEEA. Drawing the rest from reference TRBV11-3 and TRBJ2-2, the complete variable domain is EAGVVQSPRYKIIEKKQPVAFWCNPISGHNTLYWYLQNLGQGPELLIRYENEEAVDDSQLPKDRFSAERLKGVDSTLKIQPAELGDSAVYLCASSRVPAGVSTGELFFGEGSRLTVL.